This TCR beta chain was captured by sequencing in a study of T cell repertoires in cytomegalovirus infection. The wider study: Epitope selection comprised recently identified HLA-C-restricted CMV epitopes and well-studied HLA-B-restricted CMV epitopes. From public TCR beta signatures came an indication of both CMV infection and matching HLA type. Study-level results: CMV carriers having the relevant HLA were flagged by cumulative public TCR beta family frequency. In two of eight donors, the top clonotype was HLA-C-restricted CMV-specific.

One entry per CDR3 protein results from TCRdb running MiXCR on the reads. The sample records roughly 120,000 distinct CDR3 sequences, about 32% being singletons. This clonotype was detected a few times. No antigen is known for it. The specimen was CD8+ T cells from cultured PBMCs, collected from culture after CMV antigen stimulation. This receptor was taken from a human donor in good health (CMV status not recorded). Some clones in this sample may be carry-over from other donors' samples.

The CDR3 region is CATLDLRVYNSPLHF. The CDR3 DNA reads as TGTGCCACCCTAGACCTCAGGGTCTATAATTCACCCCTCCACTTT. The rearrangement links TRBV28 to TRBJ1-6; D might be TRBD1 (5 bases). The length of the CDR3 is 15 residues. Germline V gene sequence: CDR1 MDHEN, CDR2 SYDVKM. V was cut by 10 bases and J by 3 bases, with 16 bases left in between.